This T cell receptor (beta chain) was retrieved from a study of cytomegalovirus exposure and HLA in healthy donors (dated by TCRdb to about 2017). In terms of the full investigation: A later analysis indicated that the roughly 120 validation repertoires were generated on the platform also employed for the approximately 670 repertoires of the first cohort. Along with the approximately 600-subject first cohort, a separate validation cohort of over a hundred different subjects was used. To predict cytomegalovirus infection status, the study combined high-throughput TCR immunosequencing, statistical association of individual TCRs with disease status, and machine learning. The study aimed to test whether cataloging public T cell receptors could reveal signatures of past pathogen exposure. Beyond this particular receptor, the publication reports: A total of about 150 TCR beta chains were listed by the study as associated with cytomegalovirus. In vitro tests confirmed that three of the cytomegalovirus-associated TCR beta chains recognize cytomegalovirus antigens. Across donors, most TCR sequences were observed very rarely, whereas some public TCRs were present in many individuals. The classifier was reported to diagnose cytomegalovirus status with high specificity and sensitivity in both the original cohort and the validation cohort. In a later analysis, TCRs clustered in the first cohort were found to also tend to co-occur in the 130 or so validation repertoires, with about 94% of cluster scores above 0. The validation cohort had no HLA typing available for a later analysis, so co-occurrence within that cohort was assessed over all 120 or so repertoires. The authors suggested that the approach could potentially be extended to other disease states and immunological phenotypes.

From V the trimming removes 2 bases and from J it removes 1 base, while the gene matches leave 2 bases of the junction unaccounted for. The CDR3 covers 15 residues, taking in both the cysteine and the phenylalanine. The CDR3 DNA has 45 bases and is translated from base 1. The germline V gene supplies CDR1 MNHEY and CDR2 SVGAGI. Donors formed part of the validation cohort, which comprised 120 subjects and was distinct from the first cohort of some 700 subjects. The library was obtained by the immunoSEQ multiplex PCR assay. The original methods were these. To diagnose cytomegalovirus status from the catalog of TCR beta chain sequences, a statistical classification framework was built. Entries here come from immuneACCESS through TCRdb and include only in-frame sequences with V and J called. Some clones fail to appear in such tables; in the studies checked, an unresolved V gene covers under half of the shortfall, and the cause of the remainder is unknown. That table is the source of V, J and clone size, and D and trimming were worked out from the DNA. The table for this sample lists about 250,000 clones; about 90% of them were counted only once. The ten largest clonotypes hold more than 10% of the sample.

With respect to this clone: The antigen it binds to is not known. No much larger clone is present one base from it, and per-base qualities are unavailable.

The rearrangement joined TRBV6-5 to TRBJ2-3; 8 central nucleotides agree with TRBD1. The TCR sequence derives from a man aged 18 to 35 in good health and CMV-seropositive. The specimen sequenced was PBMCs. The sequenced DNA is TGTGCCAGCAGTTACACAGGGGGAGGCACAGATACGCAGTATTTT. It is translated as CASSYTGGGTDTQYF.